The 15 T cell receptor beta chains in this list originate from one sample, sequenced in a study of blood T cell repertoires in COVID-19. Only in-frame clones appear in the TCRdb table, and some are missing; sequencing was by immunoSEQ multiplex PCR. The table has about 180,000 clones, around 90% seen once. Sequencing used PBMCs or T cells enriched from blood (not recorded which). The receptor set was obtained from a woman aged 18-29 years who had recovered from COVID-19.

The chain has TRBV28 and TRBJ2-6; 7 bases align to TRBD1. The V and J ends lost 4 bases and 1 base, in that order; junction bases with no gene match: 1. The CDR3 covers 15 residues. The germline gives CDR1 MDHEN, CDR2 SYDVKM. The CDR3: CASSWDSSGANVLTF. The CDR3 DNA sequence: TGTGCCAGCAGTTGGGACAGTTCTGGGGCCAACGTCCTGACTTTC.

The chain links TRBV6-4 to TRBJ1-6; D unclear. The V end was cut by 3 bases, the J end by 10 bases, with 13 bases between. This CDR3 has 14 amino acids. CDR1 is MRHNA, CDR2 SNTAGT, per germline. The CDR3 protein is CASSEVASVSPLHF. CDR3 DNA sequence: TGTGCCAGCAGTGAGGTCGCTTCGGTCTCACCCCTCCACTTT.

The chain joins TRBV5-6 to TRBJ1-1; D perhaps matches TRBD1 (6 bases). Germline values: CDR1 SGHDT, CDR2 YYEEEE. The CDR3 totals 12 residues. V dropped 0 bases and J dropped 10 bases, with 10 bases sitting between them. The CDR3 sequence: CASSLAQGSAFF. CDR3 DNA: TGTGCCAGCAGCTTGGCACAGGGATCAGCTTTCTTT.

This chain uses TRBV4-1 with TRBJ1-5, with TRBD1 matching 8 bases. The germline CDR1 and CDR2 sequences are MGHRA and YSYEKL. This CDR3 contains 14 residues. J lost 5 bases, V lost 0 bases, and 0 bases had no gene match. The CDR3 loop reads CASSQETGDQPQHF. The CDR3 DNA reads TGCGCCAGCAGCCAAGAGACAGGGGATCAGCCCCAGCATTTT.

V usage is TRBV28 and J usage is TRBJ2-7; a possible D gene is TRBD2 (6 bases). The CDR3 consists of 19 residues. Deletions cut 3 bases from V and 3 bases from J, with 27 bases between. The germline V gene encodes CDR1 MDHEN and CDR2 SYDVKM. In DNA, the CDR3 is TGTGCCAGCAGTTTGTTGCTCATCATGGAGGGACCCATCTACTACGAGCAGTACTTC. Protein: CASSLLLIMEGPIYYEQYF.

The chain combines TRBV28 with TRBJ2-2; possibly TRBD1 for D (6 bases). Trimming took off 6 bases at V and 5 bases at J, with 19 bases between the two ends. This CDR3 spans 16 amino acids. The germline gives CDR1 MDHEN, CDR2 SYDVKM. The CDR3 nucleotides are TGTGCCAGCAGCTCTAGGGGCCAGGGGCAAACCGGGGAGCTGTTTTTT. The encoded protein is CASSSRGQGQTGELFF.

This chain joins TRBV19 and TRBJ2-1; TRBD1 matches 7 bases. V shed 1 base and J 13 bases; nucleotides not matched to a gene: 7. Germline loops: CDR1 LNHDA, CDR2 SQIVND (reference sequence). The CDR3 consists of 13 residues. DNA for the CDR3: TGTGCCAGTAGTATAGGTACCCGGGACAGACAGTTCTTC. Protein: CASSIGTRDRQFF.

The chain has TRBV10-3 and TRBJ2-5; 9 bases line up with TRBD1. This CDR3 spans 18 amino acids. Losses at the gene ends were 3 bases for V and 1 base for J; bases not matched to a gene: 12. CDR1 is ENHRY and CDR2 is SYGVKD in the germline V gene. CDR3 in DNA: TGTGCCATCAGTGACGTGGGACAGGGCCAAAAGTCCCAAGAGACCCAGTACTTC. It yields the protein CAISDVGQGQKSQETQYF.

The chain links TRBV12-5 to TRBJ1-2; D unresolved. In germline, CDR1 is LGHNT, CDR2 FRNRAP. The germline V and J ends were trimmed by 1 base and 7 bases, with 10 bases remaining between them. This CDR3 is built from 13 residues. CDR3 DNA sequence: TGTGCTAGTGGTTTGGATGGTTGGAGTGGCTACACCTTC. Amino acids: CASGLDGWSGYTF.

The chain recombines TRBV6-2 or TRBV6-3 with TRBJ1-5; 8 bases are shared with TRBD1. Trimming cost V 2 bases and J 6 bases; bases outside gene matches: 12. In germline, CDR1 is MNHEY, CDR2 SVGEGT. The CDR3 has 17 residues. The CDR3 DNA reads TGTGCCAGCAGTTACAATAGTGGACAGGGAAAGGGTCAGCCCCAGCATTTT. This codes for CASSYNSGQGKGQPQHF.

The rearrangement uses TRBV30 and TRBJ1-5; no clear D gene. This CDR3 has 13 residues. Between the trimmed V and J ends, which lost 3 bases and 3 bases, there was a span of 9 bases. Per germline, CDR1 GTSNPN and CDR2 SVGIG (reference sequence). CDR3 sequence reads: CAWRMANNQPQHF. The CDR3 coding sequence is TGTGCCTGGAGGATGGCAAACAATCAGCCCCAGCATTTT.

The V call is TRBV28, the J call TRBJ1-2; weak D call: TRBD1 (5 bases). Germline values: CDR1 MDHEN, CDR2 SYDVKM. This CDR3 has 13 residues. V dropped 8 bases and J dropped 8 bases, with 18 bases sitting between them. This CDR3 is CASSRQLGGGYTF. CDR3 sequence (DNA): TGTGCCAGCTCGCGACAGCTCGGTGGAGGCTACACCTTC.

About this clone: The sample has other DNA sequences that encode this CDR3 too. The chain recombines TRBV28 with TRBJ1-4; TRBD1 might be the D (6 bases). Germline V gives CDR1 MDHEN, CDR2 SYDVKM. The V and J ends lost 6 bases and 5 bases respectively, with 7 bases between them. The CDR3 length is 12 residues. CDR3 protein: CASRQGNEKLFF. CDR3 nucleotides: TGTGCCAGCAGGCAGGGGAATGAAAAACTGTTTTTT.

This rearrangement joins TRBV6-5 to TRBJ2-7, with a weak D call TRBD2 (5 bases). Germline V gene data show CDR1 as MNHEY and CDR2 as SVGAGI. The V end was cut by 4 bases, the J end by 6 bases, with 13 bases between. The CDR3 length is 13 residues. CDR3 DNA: TGTGCCAGCAGTTTAGCCGGGAAGGGCGAGCAGTACTTC. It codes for CASSLAGKGEQYF.

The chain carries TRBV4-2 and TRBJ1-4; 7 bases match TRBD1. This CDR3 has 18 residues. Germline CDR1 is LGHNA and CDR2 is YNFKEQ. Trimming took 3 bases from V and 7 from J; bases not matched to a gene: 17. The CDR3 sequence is CASSHDRAVSNRVEKLFF. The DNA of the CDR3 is TGTGCCAGCAGCCATGACAGGGCGGTTAGCAATCGGGTTGAAAAACTGTTTTTT.